These 21 T cell receptor beta chains share one sample of origin, sequenced in a study of blood T cell repertoires in COVID-19. TCRdb keeps only in-frame clones here, not all; method: immunoSEQ multiplex PCR. The sample consists of around 250,000 clones, approximately 89% of them appearing once. The sequenced material came from peripheral blood. These receptors were collected from a woman in her thirties or forties who had recovered from COVID-19.

This chain connects TRBV7-2 to TRBJ2-1; 8 bases align to TRBD2. The CDR3 spans 15 residues. Trimming at V came to 1 base and at J to 9 bases, leaving 8 bases not matched to a gene. Germline V CDR1 and CDR2: SGHTA, FQGNSA. This CDR3 is CASSLGDRSGGEQFF. The CDR3 DNA reads as TGTGCCAGCAGCTTAGGAGACAGGAGCGGGGGTGAGCAGTTCTTC.

This chain uses TRBV5-4 with TRBJ2-1; TRBD2 agrees at 14 bases. V was pared by 7 bases and J by 0 bases, with 12 bases of the junction left unmatched. The CDR3 covers 19 residues. From germline, CDR1 is SGHNT and CDR2 YYREEE (reference sequence). The CDR3 spells CASGTPGLAGASSYNEQFF. The CDR3 coding sequence is TGTGCCAGCGGTACCCCGGGACTAGCGGGGGCAAGCTCCTACAATGAGCAGTTCTTC. Supplemented by reference TRBV5-4 and TRBJ2-1, the full variable domain reads ETGVTQSPTHLIKTRGQQVTLRCSSQSGHNTVSWYQQALGQGPQFIFQYYREEENGRGNFPPRFSGLQFPNYSSELNVNALELDDSALYLCASGTPGLAGASSYNEQFFGPGTRLTVL.

V usage is TRBV6-2 or TRBV6-3 and J usage is TRBJ2-7; TRBD1 matches 7 bases. Looked up from germline, CDR1 is MNHEY and CDR2 is SVGEGT. The length of the CDR3 is 13 residues. Trimming at V came to 6 bases and at J to 8 bases, leaving 10 bases not matched to a gene. For the CDR3, the DNA is TGTGCCAGCAGCTTAACAGGGGAGAATCAGCAGTACGTC. The encoded protein is CASSLTGENQQYV.

V and J are TRBV6-5 and TRBJ1-5; no clear D. V was shortened by 8 bases and J by 6 bases, with 14 bases between the two germline ends. Germline V CDR1 and CDR2: MNHEY, SVGAGI. CDR3 length equals 13 residues. CDR3 residues: CASGQRGGQPQHF. The CDR3 region has the DNA TGTGCCAGCGGTCAGAGAGGCGGTCAGCCCCAGCATTTT.

This chain joins TRBV5-4 and TRBJ1-2; the D gene is possibly TRBD1 (5 bases). CDR3 length equals 12 residues. V was clipped by 0 bases and J by 8 bases, with 8 bases between them. Germline CDR1 is SGHNT and CDR2 is YYREEE (reference sequence). Here the CDR3 reads CASSLEGHGYTF. As DNA, the CDR3 is TGTGCCAGCAGCTTGGAAGGACACGGCTACACCTTC.

This chain connects TRBV3-1 (or the pseudogene TRBV3-2) to TRBJ2-3, with D perhaps matching TRBD1 (6 bases). V was clipped by 8 bases and J by 6 bases, with 9 bases between them. The CDR3 totals 11 residues. Germline CDR1 reads LGHDT; CDR2 reads YNNKEL (reference sequence). CDR3 coding DNA: TGTGCCAGCGAAAGGGGGGATACGCAGTATTTT. Translation: CASERGDTQYF.

The chain is built from TRBV6-2 or TRBV6-3 and TRBJ1-2; 8 bases are a match to TRBD1. J was trimmed by 4 bases and V by 4 bases; bases with no gene match: 5. There are 14 residues in the CDR3. Looked up from germline, CDR1 is MNHEY and CDR2 is SVGEGT. CDR3 sequence: CASSSGQARYGYTF. In DNA, the CDR3 is TGTGCCAGCAGTTCGGGACAGGCCCGCTATGGCTACACCTTC.

The chain carries TRBV30 and TRBJ2-7; 7 positions agree with TRBD1. The germline gives CDR1 GTSNPN, CDR2 SVGIG (reference sequence). There are 17 residues in the CDR3. J was trimmed by 2 bases and V by 0 bases; bases with no gene match: 13. The CDR3 DNA follows: TGTGCCTGGAGTGTATCCTGGGGTACCGGACAGGCCTACGAGCAGTACTTC. Translated: CAWSVSWGTGQAYEQYF.

This clone was found a few times. The CDR3 sequence is CASSPRVLYGYTF. The CDR3 DNA reads TGTGCCAGCAGTCCCAGGGTCTTATATGGCTACACCTTC. The chain links TRBV28 to TRBJ1-2, with D possibly TRBD1 on 5 matching bases. The CDR3 consists of 13 residues. Germline V CDR1 and CDR2: MDHEN, SYDVKM. Trimming stripped 5 bases from V and 5 bases from J, with 12 bases between.

The chain uses TRBV21-1 and TRBJ1-5; the D call TRBD1 from the table was never checked on the DNA. TRBV21-1 is listed as a pseudogene. This CDR3 spans 15 amino acids. The CDR3 loop reads CASSKGTGEGQPQHF. The CDR3 nucleotides read TGTGCCAGCAGCAAAGGGACAGGGGAAGGGCAGCCCCAGCATTTT.

The CDR3 DNA reads TGTGCCAGCAGCTTGCTTGCAGGTCAAAGACAGCCCCAGCATTTT. Translated, it gives CASSLLAGQRQPQHF. V gene TRBV5-4 combines with J gene TRBJ1-5; D is unclear. CDR1 and CDR2 from the germline V gene are SGHNT and YYREEE (reference sequence). V was cut by 1 base and J by 7 bases, with 15 bases left in between. The CDR3 runs 15 residues.

The chain is built from TRBV7-9 and TRBJ1-4; no definite D call. The CDR3 runs 15 residues. Germline loops: CDR1 SEHNR, CDR2 FQNEAQ (reference sequence). Trimming removed 1 base from V and 4 bases from J, with 10 bases in between. In DNA form, the CDR3 reads TGTGCCAGCAGCTTAGTGGCGGTTGGTAATGAAAAACTGTTTTTT. Protein: CASSLVAVGNEKLFF.

V is TRBV7-8 and J is TRBJ2-5, with unresolved D. V was cut by 3 bases and J by 1 base, with 3 bases left in between. The CDR3 is 12 amino acids. Germline-derived CDR1 and CDR2 are SGHVS and FQNEAQ. The CDR3 here is CASSFLQETQYF. In DNA, the CDR3 is TGTGCCAGCAGCTTTCTCCAAGAGACCCAGTACTTC.

The V call is TRBV5-4, the J call TRBJ2-3; TRBD2 matches 12 bases. Germline loops: CDR1 SGHNT, CDR2 YYREEE (reference sequence). The V gene end was trimmed by 3 bases and the J gene end by 2 bases; junction bases not matched to a gene: 1. The CDR3 runs to 15 residues. CDR3 sequence reads: CASSWTSGDTDTQYF. The CDR3 coding sequence is TGTGCCAGCAGCTGGACTAGCGGGGACACAGATACGCAGTATTTT.

V is TRBV9 and J is TRBJ1-4, with D unclear. This CDR3 is 15 amino acids long. The germline V and J ends were trimmed by 3 bases and 3 bases, with 12 bases remaining between them. Germline V gives CDR1 SGDLS, CDR2 YYNGEE. CDR3 sequence: CASSADRAANEKLFF. Written as DNA, the CDR3 is TGTGCCAGCAGCGCGGACCGAGCGGCTAATGAAAAACTGTTTTTT.

The chain links TRBV11-2 to TRBJ2-7, with D perhaps matching TRBD1 (6 bases). Per germline, CDR1 SGHAT and CDR2 FQNNGV. V was clipped by 8 bases and J by 7 bases, with 21 bases between them. The CDR3 covers 14 residues. The CDR3 sequence: CASREQGLASEQYF. The CDR3 DNA is TGTGCCAGCCGAGAACAGGGTTTAGCCTCAGAGCAGTACTTC.

The chain links TRBV5-6 to TRBJ2-1; D perhaps matches TRBD2 (6 bases). Germline assignment: CDR1 SGHDT and CDR2 YYEEEE. The CDR3 covers 15 residues. Trimming removed 5 bases at V and 1 base at J, with 13 bases between. The CDR3 region has the DNA TGTGCCAGCAGTTCGGGACTCCAGTCCTACAATGAGCAGTTCTTC. Translation: CASSSGLQSYNEQFF.

The V gene is TRBV6-1, the J gene TRBJ2-1; TRBD2 agrees at 11 bases. The CDR3 runs 16 residues. CDR1 is MNHNS and CDR2 is SASEGT in the germline V gene. Germline trimming cut 4 bases from V and 5 bases from J; bases unmatched to any gene: 7. CDR3 protein: CASSALAGGRHNEQFF. The CDR3 bases are TGTGCCAGCAGTGCCTTAGCGGGGGGGCGGCACAATGAGCAGTTCTTC.

V and J are TRBV5-1 and TRBJ1-4, with D maybe TRBD1 (5 bases). The CDR3 has 16 amino acids. The V gene's germline CDR1 is SGHRS and CDR2 YFSETQ. V was cut by 4 bases and J by 8 bases, with 21 bases left in between. CDR3 coding DNA: TGCGCCAGCAGCCCCTCCGGGGAGGGATGGGGCGAAAAACTGTTTTTT. Translated, it gives CASSPSGEGWGEKLFF.

The chain employs TRBV23-1 and TRBJ1-2; no clear D gene. TRBV23-1 is reported as an ORF; its role is uncertain. This CDR3 is built from 15 residues. V gave up 0 bases and J gave up 2 bases, with 10 bases separating them. DNA for the CDR3: TGCGCCAGCAGTCAATCAGGGAGGTCAAACTATGGCTACACCTTC. Its translation is CASSQSGRSNYGYTF.

The gene calls are TRBV28 and TRBJ2-3; 8 positions match TRBD1. The CDR3 is made up of 15 amino acids. Trimming at V came to 2 bases and at J to 1 base, leaving 2 bases not matched to a gene. Germline loops: CDR1 MDHEN, CDR2 SYDVKM. The CDR3 DNA follows: TGTGCCAGCAGTTTAACGGGACAGGGCACAGATACGCAGTATTTT. It is translated as CASSLTGQGTDTQYF.